These T cell receptor beta chains were read from a single sample in a study of control samples from healthy donors and cancer patients. Profiled with immunoSEQ multiplex PCR; TCRdb holds only in-frame clones, not every one. The data contain around 55,000 clones, 88% of them seen just once; the ten biggest clones take up approximately 3.8%. Input material: blood. Receptors were obtained from a middle-aged man in good health. Each CDR3 is given with its conserved first and last residue. Each record gives: V gene, clone size, D gene, J gene, CDR3 protein, CDR3 DNA. The D gene is left open where the match is weak. Rows give clone size only sometimes, using once, few, many, or a class for an expanded clone.

v_call: TRBV4-3
clone_size: -
d_call: -
j_call: TRBJ2-7
cdr3_aa: CASSQDRQLHSYEQYF
cdr3_nt: TGCGCCAGCAGCCAAGATCGACAGCTGCACTCCTACGAGCAGTACTTC

v_call: TRBV18
clone_size: -
d_call: -
j_call: TRBJ1-4
cdr3_aa: CASSPMDGMGEKLFF
cdr3_nt: TGTGCCAGCTCACCAATGGACGGGATGGGGGAAAAACTGTTTTTT

v_call: TRBV7-9
clone_size: -
d_call: TRBD1
j_call: TRBJ1-2
cdr3_aa: CASSLIQTGGNYGYTF
cdr3_nt: TGTGCCAGCAGCTTAATTCAAACAGGGGGAAACTATGGCTACACCTTC

v_call: TRBV18
clone_size: once
d_call: -
j_call: TRBJ1-3
cdr3_aa: CASSPGMVRAGNTIYF
cdr3_nt: TGTGCCAGCTCACCGGGGATGGTCAGGGCTGGAAACACCATATATTTT

v_call: TRBV2
clone_size: few
d_call: -
j_call: TRBJ1-5
cdr3_aa: CASSEQAGEGQPQHF
cdr3_nt: TGTGCCAGCAGTGAACAGGCAGGGGAGGGTCAGCCCCAGCATTTT

v_call: TRBV19
clone_size: -
d_call: TRBD2
j_call: TRBJ2-7
cdr3_aa: CASVTSGRAYEQYF
cdr3_nt: TGTGCCAGTGTCACTAGCGGGAGGGCGTACGAGCAGTACTTC

v_call: TRBV21-1
clone_size: few
d_call: -
j_call: TRBJ2-7
cdr3_aa: CASSKVWAGPQYEQYF
cdr3_nt: TGTGCCAGCAGCAAAGTCTGGGCGGGACCGCAGTACGAGCAGTACTTC

v_call: TRBV6-5
clone_size: -
d_call: -
j_call: TRBJ1-2
cdr3_aa: CASRVRGLGRSYTF
cdr3_nt: TGTGCCAGCAGAGTTAGGGGCTTAGGGAGGAGCTACACCTTC

v_call: TRBV6-5
clone_size: -
d_call: -
j_call: TRBJ1-2
cdr3_aa: CASTTGLGDYGYTF
cdr3_nt: TGTGCCAGCACCACCGGGTTAGGCGACTATGGCTACACCTTC

v_call: TRBV28
clone_size: -
d_call: -
j_call: TRBJ1-2
cdr3_aa: CASSPNTRGYTF
cdr3_nt: TGTGCCAGCAGTCCCAATACTAGGGGCTACACCTTC

v_call: TRBV19
clone_size: -
d_call: -
j_call: TRBJ2-7
cdr3_aa: CASSIGGTGHLLLYEQYF
cdr3_nt: TGTGCCAGTAGTATCGGGGGGACAGGACACCTCTTACTCTACGAGCAGTACTTC

v_call: TRBV27
clone_size: -
d_call: TRBD1
j_call: TRBJ2-7
cdr3_aa: CASSLSGQGSYEQYF
cdr3_nt: TGTGCCAGCAGTTTATCGGGACAGGGTTCCTACGAGCAGTACTTC

v_call: TRBV9
clone_size: -
d_call: -
j_call: TRBJ2-3
cdr3_aa: CASSVGTDTQYF
cdr3_nt: TGTGCCAGCAGCGTAGGAACAGATACGCAGTATTTT

v_call: TRBV5-1
clone_size: -
d_call: -
j_call: TRBJ2-5
cdr3_aa: CASSLGGEETQYF
cdr3_nt: TGCGCCAGCAGCTTGGGAGGGGAGGAGACCCAGTACTTC

v_call: TRBV3-1/TRBV3-2
clone_size: -
d_call: -
j_call: TRBJ2-5
cdr3_aa: CASGLGTQETQYF
cdr3_nt: TGTGCCAGCGGGCTAGGCACTCAAGAGACCCAGTACTTC

v_call: TRBV6-2/TRBV6-3
clone_size: -
d_call: -
j_call: TRBJ2-7
cdr3_aa: CASSYHSTTPSGHTYEQYF
cdr3_nt: TGTGCCAGCAGTTACCACTCGACGACGCCCAGCGGGCATACCTACGAGCAGTACTTC

v_call: TRBV30
clone_size: -
d_call: -
j_call: TRBJ1-1
cdr3_aa: CAWTSLGSEAFF
cdr3_nt: TGTGCCTGGACCTCCCTGGGTAGTGAAGCTTTCTTT

v_call: TRBV24-1
clone_size: few
d_call: -
j_call: TRBJ2-1
cdr3_aa: CATSDPTDQSGSYNEQFF
cdr3_nt: TGTGCCACCAGTGATCCGACCGACCAGTCTGGGTCCTACAATGAGCAGTTCTTC

v_call: TRBV7-6
clone_size: -
d_call: TRBD2
j_call: TRBJ2-2
cdr3_aa: CASSLNSGVANTGELFF
cdr3_nt: TGTGCCAGCAGCTTAAATAGCGGGGTCGCGAACACCGGGGAGCTGTTTTTT

v_call: TRBV29-1
clone_size: -
d_call: TRBD2
j_call: TRBJ2-2
cdr3_aa: CSARTSGRADTGELFF
cdr3_nt: TGCAGCGCCCGGACTAGCGGGAGGGCAGACACCGGGGAGCTGTTTTTT

v_call: TRBV28
clone_size: -
d_call: -
j_call: TRBJ2-5
cdr3_aa: CASSRLRGGETQYF
cdr3_nt: TGTGCCAGCAGTCGACTTAGGGGAGGAGAGACCCAGTACTTC

v_call: TRBV7-2
clone_size: -
d_call: -
j_call: TRBJ2-7
cdr3_aa: CASSPATEYEQYF
cdr3_nt: TGTGCCAGCAGCCCGGCGACTGAATACGAGCAGTACTTC

v_call: TRBV25-1
clone_size: -
d_call: -
j_call: TRBJ1-6
cdr3_aa: CASSWAHSYNSPLHF
cdr3_nt: TGTGCCAGCAGTTGGGCCCACTCCTATAATTCACCCCTCCACTTT

v_call: TRBV5-4
clone_size: -
d_call: -
j_call: TRBJ2-5
cdr3_aa: CASSSDRRFTETQYF
cdr3_nt: TGTGCCAGCAGCTCCGATCGTCGGTTTACGGAGACCCAGTACTTC

v_call: TRBV29-1
clone_size: -
d_call: TRBD2
j_call: TRBJ2-7
cdr3_aa: CSVELPTSGAPKEQYF
cdr3_nt: TGCAGCGTTGAACTCCCGACTAGCGGGGCGCCGAAAGAGCAGTACTTC

v_call: TRBV27
clone_size: -
d_call: -
j_call: TRBJ2-3
cdr3_aa: CASSFWGTDTQYF
cdr3_nt: TGTGCCAGCAGTTTTTGGGGCACAGATACGCAGTATTTT